These 20 T cell receptor beta chains were all obtained from the same sample, sequenced in a study of shared clonotypes between healthy human individuals. Repertoires were generated with immunoSEQ multiplex PCR, while TCRdb's copy carries only in-frame clones and drops some. The top ten hold roughly 1.2% of the sample, which has about 1,500,000 clones, roughly 96% seen once. Sequenced sample: naive CD4+ T cells sorted from blood. The subset: CD45RA+ positively selected. These receptors were collected from a young man in good health.

V and J are TRBV9 and TRBJ1-1, with unresolved D. V lost 0 bases to trimming and J lost 3 bases, with 12 bases between them. The germline V gene encodes CDR1 SGDLS and CDR2 YYNGEE. The CDR3 contains 15 residues. In DNA, the CDR3 is TGTGCCAGCAGCGTAGTCTCCAGTTCCGACACTGAAGCTTTCTTT. Translating it yields CASSVVSSSDTEAFF.

The chain has TRBV5-8 and TRBJ1-5, with unresolved D. The length of the CDR3 is 16 residues. Germline V gene lookup returns CDR1 SGHTS and CDR2 YDEGEE. V was shortened by 3 bases and J by 0 bases, with 13 bases between the two germline ends. CDR3 nucleotide sequence: TGTGCCAGCAGCTCGGCGATTGGTCATAGCAATCAGCCCCAGCATTTT. Amino acids: CASSSAIGHSNQPQHF.

CDR3 DNA sequence: TGTGCCAGCACGGGAGGAGGGACAGGGATCCTACTCAGAGCTTTCTTT. Protein sequence: CASTGGGTGILLRAFF. The chain carries TRBV2 and TRBJ1-1, with 9 bases aligning to TRBD1. After removal of 7 bases from V and 10 bases from J, the junction contained 19 bases not matched to a gene. This CDR3 comprises 16 residues. Germline assignment: CDR1 SNHLY and CDR2 FYNNEI. The full variable domain, with the rest looked up from reference TRBV2 and TRBJ1-1, is EPEVTQTPSHQVTQMGQEVILRCVPISNHLYFYWYRQILGQKVEFLVSFYNNEISEKSEIFDDQFSVERPDGSNFTLKIRSTKLEDSAMYFCASTGGGTGILLRAFFGQGTRLTVV.

The rearrangement uses TRBV28 and TRBJ2-3; D is uncertain. V was trimmed by 3 bases and J by 7 bases, leaving 11 bases between them. Germline lookup yields CDR1 MDHEN and CDR2 SYDVKM. The CDR3 consists of 13 residues. This CDR3 is CASSLVNSHTQYF. The CDR3 bases are TGTGCCAGCAGTTTGGTTAACTCACATACGCAGTATTTT. Complete variable domain (other parts from reference TRBV28 and TRBJ2-3): DVKVTQSSRYLVKRTGEKVFLECVQDMDHENMFWYRQDPGLGLRLIYFSYDVKMKEKGDIPEGYSVSREKKERFSLILESASTNQTSMYLCASSLVNSHTQYFGPGTRLTVL.

This sequence joins TRBV25-1 and TRBJ2-5; 9 bases match TRBD1. The ends lost 3 bases at V and 5 bases at J; junction bases unmatched: 10. The germline CDR1 and CDR2 sequences are MGHDK and SYGVNS. The CDR3 runs 16 residues. The CDR3, as DNA: TGTGCCAGCAGTGATCCCGGGACAGGGTGGATGGAGACCCAGTACTTC. This encodes CASSDPGTGWMETQYF.

The gene calls are TRBV7-3 and TRBJ1-2; the match to TRBD1 covers 8 bases. CDR1 is SGHTA, CDR2 FQGTGA, per germline. The CDR3 consists of 16 residues. V lost 5 bases and J lost 0; bases outside the gene matches: 8. CDR3 residues: CASSLRQGSTNYGYTF. The CDR3 nucleotides read TGTGCCAGCAGCCTGAGACAGGGGTCCACTAACTATGGCTACACCTTC.

The genes are TRBV7-9 and TRBJ2-3; D not resolved. CDR3 length: 14 residues. V shed 3 bases and J shed 7 bases, with 14 bases lying between them. CDR1 and CDR2 (germline): SEHNR, FQNEAQ (reference sequence). CDR3 sequence (DNA): TGTGCCAGCAGCTTGGAAGGTGCACAAAATACGCAGTATTTT. It yields the protein CASSLEGAQNTQYF. Based on the CDR3 plus reference TRBV7-9 and TRBJ2-3, the full variable domain is DTGVSQNPRHKITKRGQNVTFRCDPISEHNRLYWYRQTLGQGPEFLTYFQNEAQLEKSRLLSDRFSAERPKGSFSTLEIQRTEQGDSAMYLCASSLEGAQNTQYFGPGTRLTVL.

The chain recombines TRBV27 with TRBJ2-1; D remains unclear. This CDR3 is built from 13 residues. Germline V gene sequence: CDR1 MNHEY, CDR2 SMNVEV (reference sequence). Trimming took 8 bases from V and 10 from J, leaving 18 bases between them. The CDR3 bases are TGTGCCAGCTTCGTACTGGGTTCTTTAGAGCAGTTCTTC. It is translated as CASFVLGSLEQFF.

J is TRBJ2-7 and V is TRBV5-5; 7 positions agree with TRBD1. Per the germline V gene, CDR1 is SGHKS and CDR2 is YYEKEE (reference sequence). Germline trimming cut 5 bases from V and 3 bases from J; bases unmatched to any gene: 8. The CDR3 runs 14 residues. The CDR3 nucleotides read TGTGCCAGCAGGAAACAGGGGTTCTTCTACGAGCAGTACTTC. Protein: CASRKQGFFYEQYF.

Remarks on this clone: Other DNA sequences in this specimen translate into the identical CDR3. The chain couples TRBV2 to TRBJ2-2, with TRBD1 identical over 8 bases. The CDR3 extends over 15 amino acids. CDR1 SNHLY and CDR2 FYNNEI come from the germline V gene. V lost 5 bases to trimming and J lost 2 bases; unmatched junction nucleotides: 4. The CDR3: CASSWDRTNTGELFF. The DNA of the CDR3 is TGTGCCAGCAGTTGGGACAGGACAAACACCGGGGAGCTGTTTTTT.

This clone was detected only once. CDR3 amino acids: CATSRGELGTNEKLFF. In nucleotides, the CDR3 is TGTGCCACCAGCAGAGGAGAGCTCGGCACTAATGAAAAACTGTTTTTT. V and J are TRBV15 and TRBJ1-4; D is uncertain. The germline V and J ends were trimmed by 1 base and 2 bases, with 11 bases remaining between them. Germline values: CDR1 LNHNV, CDR2 YYDKDF (reference sequence). This CDR3 comprises 16 residues.

The chain is built from TRBV10-3 and TRBJ2-2; D is perhaps TRBD2 (6 bases). V lost 0 bases and J lost 2, with 10 bases in between. This CDR3 spans 16 amino acids. The germline V gene encodes CDR1 ENHRY and CDR2 SYGVKD. The CDR3 reads CAISESKRANTGELFF. CDR3 DNA sequence: TGTGCCATCAGTGAGTCGAAGCGGGCCAACACCGGGGAGCTGTTTTTT.

J is TRBJ1-4 and V is TRBV6-1; no clear D gene. Germline loops: CDR1 MNHNS, CDR2 SASEGT. The CDR3 sequence is 15 residues long. Trimming took off 3 bases at V and 3 bases at J, with 11 bases between the two ends. The CDR3 DNA reads TGTGCCAGCAGTGACCTTCCCCAAGCTAATGAAAAACTGTTTTTT. It yields the protein CASSDLPQANEKLFF.

In the case of this clone: Other DNA sequences in the same sample also yield this CDR3. The V gene is TRBV7-9, the J gene TRBJ2-1; TRBD2 matches 10 bases. CDR3 length: 16 residues. From germline, CDR1 is SEHNR and CDR2 FQNEAQ (reference sequence). The V segment lost 3 bases and the J segment 4 bases; nucleotides outside the gene matches: 6. Here the CDR3 DNA reads TGTGCCAGCAGCTTGTGGCTAGCGGGAGAATACAATGAGCAGTTCTTC. It translates to CASSLWLAGEYNEQFF.

J is TRBJ2-1 and V is TRBV15, with 14 bases matching TRBD2. V gave up 4 bases and J gave up 6 bases; unmatched junction bases: 5. Per germline, CDR1 LNHNV and CDR2 YYDKDF (reference sequence). The CDR3 covers 16 residues. CDR3 sequence: CATSTEGLAGGNEQFF. For the CDR3, the DNA is TGTGCCACCAGCACCGAAGGACTAGCGGGAGGCAATGAGCAGTTCTTC.

V usage is TRBV4-1 and J usage is TRBJ1-4; D gene uncertain. Germline CDR1 and CDR2: MGHRA and YSYEKL. The CDR3 loop spans 15 amino acids. The germline V and J ends were trimmed by 0 bases and 8 bases, with 13 bases remaining between them. The CDR3 here is CASSQEGPRSEKLFF. In DNA form, the CDR3 reads TGCGCCAGCAGCCAAGAGGGCCCTAGGAGCGAAAAACTGTTTTTT.

This sequence joins TRBV5-6 and TRBJ2-5, with D tentatively TRBD2 (6 bases). Germline V gene data show CDR1 as SGHDT and CDR2 as YYEEEE. This CDR3 has 14 amino acids. The ends were cut back, 4 bases at V and 2 bases at J, with 12 bases in the middle. DNA of the CDR3: TGTGCCAGCAGCAAGACTAGGGAACAAGAGACCCAGTACTTC. Amino acid sequence: CASSKTREQETQYF.

The rearrangement uses TRBV7-6 and TRBJ2-1; D uncertain. Trimming took off 5 bases at V and 10 bases at J, with 12 bases between the two ends. The CDR3 has 12 amino acids. Germline assignment: CDR1 SGHVS and CDR2 FNYEAQ. CDR3 coding DNA: TGTGCCAGCAGCCAACACCTAGGCGAGCAGTTCTTC. Its translation is CASSQHLGEQFF.

The chain links TRBV18 to TRBJ2-3, with 8 bases aligning to TRBD1. CDR3 length equals 15 residues. The germline V gene has CDR1 KGHSH and CDR2 LQKENI. The junction had 6 bases not matched to a gene; V was cut back by 5 bases and J by 2 bases. This CDR3 is CASSSGQVNTDTQYF. The CDR3 coding sequence is TGTGCCAGCTCATCGGGACAGGTGAACACAGATACGCAGTATTTT.

This chain connects TRBV5-1 to TRBJ2-7, with 11 bases fitting TRBD1. The CDR3 totals 14 residues. J was trimmed by 0 bases and V by 5 bases; bases with no gene match: 1. CDR1 and CDR2 (germline): SGHRS, YFSETQ. In nucleotides, the CDR3 is TGCGCCAGCAGAGGACAGGGGGCCTCCTACGAGCAGTACTTC. Translating it yields CASRGQGASYEQYF.